What follows are 8 T cell receptor beta chains derived from one specimen sequenced in a study of early T cells in non-severe SARS-CoV-2 infection. TCRdb itself ran the 5' RACE reads through MiXCR, one entry per CDR3 protein. In the table there are 74,000 or so distinct CDR3 sequences, more than 10% of which are singletons. Sequenced: whole blood. The receptor source for this set is an adult who was a healthcare worker with PCR-confirmed SARS-CoV-2 infection or an uninfected control (not recorded which).

A few counts support this clonotype. The gene calls are TRBV6-2 or TRBV6-3 and TRBJ2-7; TRBD2 is a possible D gene (5 bases). The ends were cut back, 3 bases at V and 2 bases at J, with 11 bases in the middle. Germline V gene lookup returns CDR1 MNHEY and CDR2 SVGEGT. The CDR3 sequence is 14 residues long. This chain's CDR3 is CASSYVGVPYEQYF. As DNA, the CDR3 is TGTGCCAGCAGTTATGTCGGGGTACCCTACGAGCAGTACTTC.

This clonotype showed up many times. The chain is built from TRBV2 and TRBJ2-5; TRBD1 or TRBD2 may be the D gene (5 bases each). V lost 7 bases and J 2 bases, leaving 14 bases between the germline ends. This CDR3 contains 14 residues. Germline lookup yields CDR1 SNHLY and CDR2 FYNNEI. The CDR3 coding sequence is TGTGCCAGCACCAGGGACGGTAGACAAGAGACCCAGTACTTC. Its translation is CASTRDGRQETQYF.

The V call is TRBV27, the J call TRBJ1-2; 8 bases agree with TRBD1. Trimming took 6 bases from V and 1 from J; bases not matched to a gene: 7. This CDR3 spans 15 amino acids. The germline V gene has CDR1 MNHEY and CDR2 SMNVEV (reference sequence). The CDR3 region is CASREGTGDNYGYTF. CDR3 nucleotide sequence: TGTGCCAGCAGGGAGGGGACAGGCGATAACTATGGCTACACCTTC.

The chain has TRBV28 and TRBJ1-1, with D hard to call. Germline CDR1 and CDR2: MDHEN and SYDVKM. There are 12 residues in the CDR3. For the CDR3, the DNA is TGTTCTTGGGGTCGCCGGAACACTGAAGCTTTCTTT. As protein: CSWGRRNTEAFF.

This clonotype was found many times. This chain links TRBV7-6 with TRBJ1-6; D is possibly TRBD1 (5 bases). The CDR3 is made up of 17 amino acids. Germline values: CDR1 SGHVS, CDR2 FNYEAQ. Trimming left V 5 bases short and J 2 bases short, with 16 bases between. The CDR3 sequence is CASSLTEDRTYNSPLHF. CDR3 coding DNA: TGTGCCAGCAGCCTAACTGAAGACAGAACCTATAATTCACCCCTCCACTTT. Complete variable domain (other parts from reference TRBV7-6 and TRBJ1-6): GAGVSQSPRYKVTKRGQDVALRCDPISGHVSLYWYRQALGQGPEFLTYFNYEAQQDKSGLPNDRFSAERPEGSISTLTIQRTEQRDSAMYRCASSLTEDRTYNSPLHFGNGTRLTVT.

The chain uses TRBV28 and TRBJ1-1; TRBD1 matches at 11 bases. CDR1 and CDR2 (germline): MDHEN, SYDVKM. J gave up 7 bases and V 7 bases, and 8 bases lay outside the gene matches. This CDR3 comprises 14 residues. CDR3 coding DNA: TGTGCCAGCAATTGGACAGGGGGCGATGATGAAGCTTTCTTT. This translates into CASNWTGGDDEAFF. The complete variable domain, with remaining parts taken from reference TRBV28 and TRBJ1-1, reads DVKVTQSSRYLVKRTGEKVFLECVQDMDHENMFWYRQDPGLGLRLIYFSYDVKMKEKGDIPEGYSVSREKKERFSLILESASTNQTSMYLCASNWTGGDDEAFFGQGTRLTVV.

This clonotype was seen many times. The V call is TRBV27, the J call TRBJ2-2; D perhaps matches TRBD1 (5 bases). The germline V gene has CDR1 MNHEY and CDR2 SMNVEV (reference sequence). This CDR3 contains 15 residues. The V gene lost 1 base and the J gene lost 2 bases, with 8 bases spanning the gap. In DNA, the CDR3 is TGTGCCAGCAGTTTATGGACACCAAACACCGGGGAGCTGTTTTTT. It specifies CASSLWTPNTGELFF.

This clonotype was counted between two and nine times. The chain combines TRBV12-3 or TRBV12-4 with TRBJ2-7; the D is unclear. V lost 6 bases to trimming and J lost 7 bases, with 16 bases between them. This CDR3 comprises 13 residues. DNA of the CDR3: TGTGCCAGCAGCGCAAAGGGTAAAGGGGAGCAGTACTTC. Protein product: CASSAKGKGEQYF.